This TCR beta chain was captured by sequencing in a study of shared clonotypes between healthy human individuals. The CDR3 extends over 15 amino acids. Germline V CDR1 and CDR2: MNHEY, SVGAGI. V was clipped by 3 bases and J by 9 bases, with 20 bases between them. Assay runs were performed at deep level. As processed by the authors: ImmunoSEQ only sent back junction sequences with no quality scores, so filtering was done differently. Repertoires were generated with immunoSEQ multiplex PCR, while TCRdb's copy carries only in-frame clones and drops some. V and J calls and clone size are copied from that table; D and trimming were computed from the DNA. The sample contains a few million clones, roughly nine tenths of which appear only once.

This TCR was recovered from a man aged 18 to 29 in good health. Input material: naive CD4+ T cells sorted from blood. Subset of the sample: CD45RA+ positively selected. The chain joins TRBV6-5 to TRBJ2-5, with D hard to call. The CDR3 DNA is TGTGCCAGCAGTTATGCGGACGGTGTAGGTTTGGCCCAGTACTTC. Translation gives CASSYADGVGLAQYF.